This T cell receptor beta chain derives from a study of blood T cell repertoires in COVID-19. Some clones are missing from TCRdb's copy, which holds only in-frame ones; the method was immunoSEQ multiplex PCR. The table has approximately 170,000 clones, under 85% seen once. V lost 10 bases and J lost 1; bases outside the gene matches: 17. The CDR3 is made up of 17 amino acids. The sample taken for sequencing was peripheral blood. The TCR sequence derives from a man aged 55-75 years who had recovered from COVID-19. The chain joins TRBV5-3 to TRBJ1-1; 9 bases fit TRBD1. TRBV5-3 is filed as an ORF, its function uncertain. CDR3 bases: TGTGCCGGTCTGGACGGACAGGGGAAGGATAAGAACACTGAAGCTTTCTTT. Translated: CAGLDGQGKDKNTEAFF.